The 12 T cell receptor beta chains listed next were all sequenced from one sample in a study of T-cell memory formation after mild COVID-19 (dated by TCRdb to about 2021). Preparation of the library involved 5' RACE. The instrument given in TCRdb is Illumina NovaSeq 6000. TCRdb took the public reads, trimmed them with fastp at Q25, ran MiXCR for clone calling and kept in-frame beta chains. Every entry covers one CDR3 protein and lists the most common genes and DNA from its rows. The sample table records some 250,000 distinct CDR3 sequences; 7.5% to 10% of these occur just once. Clones ranked in the top ten supply approximately 20% of the sample. The sample consisted of PBMCs or a T cell subset sorted from them (not recorded which). These TCRs come from a man aged 18 to 30 who had mild COVID-19 (a few samples of this study predate the infection). The sample titles of this study are shuffled in the database, so cell type and time point are left out; the donor was told from shared clones.

The CDR3 reads CASSESQSAPGTEAFF. DNA for the CDR3: TGCGCCAGCAGTGAGTCTCAGTCCGCCCCTGGCACTGAAGCTTTCTTT. The rearrangement joins TRBV10-1 to TRBJ1-1; no clear D gene. Trimming removed 0 bases from V and 4 bases from J, with 15 bases in between. The CDR3 covers 16 residues. Per the germline V gene, CDR1 is WNHNN and CDR2 is SYGVQD (reference sequence).

The table lists this clonotype with a few counts. The chain links TRBV4-1 to TRBJ1-1; no firm D call. V was pared by 1 base and J by 5 bases, with 11 bases between. Germline V lookup: CDR1 MGHRA, CDR2 YSYEKL. This CDR3 has 14 amino acids. The CDR3 region has the DNA TGCGCCAGCAGCCAAGTCTGGATCGGTACTGAAGCTTTCTTT. It yields the protein CASSQVWIGTEAFF.

This rearrangement joins TRBV30 to TRBJ2-1; 7 bases are shared with TRBD2. The CDR3 sequence is 12 residues long. CDR1 and CDR2 (germline): GTSNPN, SVGIG (reference sequence). The ends lost 3 bases at V and 12 bases at J; junction bases unmatched: 8. In DNA, the CDR3 is TGTGCCTGGAGGCGGGGGACTGGGGTGCAGTTCTTC. It is translated as CAWRRGTGVQFF.

This clonotype was counted only a few times. The rearrangement uses TRBV18 and TRBJ1-1; D gene ambiguous. The CDR3 is 13 amino acids. V gave up 3 bases and J gave up 2 bases, with 7 bases separating them. Per the germline V gene, CDR1 is KGHSH and CDR2 is LQKENI. CDR3 protein: CASSPHTNTEAFF. The CDR3 DNA follows: TGTGCCAGCTCACCTCATACCAACACTGAAGCTTTCTTT. Variable domain in full (rest from reference TRBV18 and TRBJ1-1): NAGVMQNPRHLVRRRGQEARLRCSPMKGHSHVYWYRQLPEEGLKFMVYLQKENIIDESGMPKERFSAEFPKEGPSILRIQQVVRGDSAAYFCASSPHTNTEAFFGQGTRLTVV.

This clonotype was detected only a few times. This chain connects TRBV5-1 to TRBJ2-7; TRBD2 agrees at 8 bases. This CDR3 region has 14 residues. Looked up from germline, CDR1 is SGHRS and CDR2 is YFSETQ. V lost 0 bases, J lost 4 bases, and 3 bases stayed unmatched. CDR3 in DNA: TGCGCCAGCAGCTTGGAACTAGCGGAGTACGAGCAGTACTTC. Its translation is CASSLELAEYEQYF.

In this sample, this clonotype turned up a few times. This chain connects TRBV5-1 to TRBJ1-6, with D uncertain. Trimming cost V 2 bases and J 7 bases, with 10 bases left between them. Germline V gene lookup returns CDR1 SGHRS and CDR2 YFSETQ. The CDR3 runs to 14 residues. In DNA, the CDR3 is TGCGCCAGCAGCTTTGCGTGGCGAAATTCACCCCTCCACTTT. Translated, it gives CASSFAWRNSPLHF.

This clonotype occurred a few times. The gene calls are TRBV11-2 and TRBJ2-7; D call uncertain. The germline CDR1 and CDR2 sequences are SGHAT and FQNNGV. V lost 3 bases and J lost 0, with 9 bases in between. The CDR3 is 14 amino acids. The CDR3 DNA follows: TGTGCCAGCAGCTTTGACGGTTACTCCTACGAGCAGTACTTC. It codes for CASSFDGYSYEQYF.

This clonotype was seen only a few times. The CDR3: CASSVGGTVYQETQYF. The CDR3 DNA is TGTGCCAGCAGCGTAGGTGGGACAGTTTACCAAGAGACCCAGTACTTC. The V and J genes are TRBV9 and TRBJ2-5; 7 bases map to TRBD1. Germline CDR1 reads SGDLS; CDR2 reads YYNGEE. Unmatched junction bases numbered 5, after V lost 0 bases and J lost 0 bases. The CDR3 has 16 residues.

In its sample, this clonotype was seen a few times. The chain is built from TRBV5-1 and TRBJ2-2; 7 nucleotides match TRBD2. CDR1 is SGHRS and CDR2 is YFSETQ in the germline V gene. V lost 2 bases to trimming and J lost 4 bases; unmatched junction nucleotides: 5. The CDR3 spans 15 residues. The CDR3 sequence: CASSFGTTGTGELFF. The DNA of the CDR3 is TGCGCCAGCAGCTTCGGGACTACGGGCACCGGGGAGCTGTTTTTT.

The chain uses TRBV4-2 and TRBJ2-6, with D perhaps matching TRBD1 (5 bases). Germline CDR1 and CDR2: LGHNA and YNFKEQ. There are 19 residues in the CDR3. Deletions cut 6 bases from V and 2 bases from J, with 23 bases between. This CDR3 is CASRFEFYQGFPGANVLTF. CDR3 nucleotides: TGTGCCAGCAGGTTCGAGTTCTACCAGGGTTTCCCTGGGGCCAACGTCCTGACTTTC.

The chain joins TRBV30 to TRBJ2-7; 11 bases fit TRBD2. There are 15 residues in the CDR3. With 5 bases clipped from V and 6 bases from J, the junction kept 12 bases outside the gene matches. CDR1 and CDR2 from the germline V gene are GTSNPN and SVGIG (reference sequence). CDR3 sequence reads: CAWGLAGGPPREQYF. CDR3 nucleotides: TGTGCCTGGGGGTTAGCGGGGGGGCCTCCTCGCGAGCAGTACTTC.

Ten or more counts support this clonotype. J is TRBJ2-5 and V is TRBV9, with D possibly being TRBD1 or TRBD2 (6 bases each). From germline, CDR1 is SGDLS and CDR2 YYNGEE. V gave up 0 bases and J gave up 6 bases, with 12 bases separating them. The CDR3 runs 14 residues. As DNA, the CDR3 is TGTGCCAGCAGCGTAGAGGGGGGCTGGCAGACCCAGTACTTC. Encoded protein: CASSVEGGWQTQYF.